The 15 T cell receptor beta chains below come from one sample, sequenced in a study of cytomegalovirus exposure and HLA in healthy donors. PCR was performed using 60 Vbeta and 13 Jbeta primers. The repertoire was sequenced with immunoSEQ multiplex PCR; TCRdb's copy has only in-frame clones and lacks some. The sample lists about 93,000 clones, approximately 68% occurring once. Sequencing was done on a sample of PBMCs. These receptors originate from a boy between 10 and 17 years old in good health and CMV-seropositive.

This clone has only a few counts. The junction departs from germline at one end; a sequencing error may be responsible. The chain is built from TRBV6-5 and TRBJ2-2, with 11 bases matching TRBD1. The CDR3 runs to 15 residues. Germline V gene lookup returns CDR1 MNHEY and CDR2 SVGAGI. The CDR3 spells CASTLGQGATGELLF. The CDR3 DNA follows: TGTGCCAGCACCCTCGGACAGGGGGCAACCGGGGAGCTGCTTTTT.

The chain joins TRBV5-6 to TRBJ2-1; 14 bases match TRBD2. CDR1 is SGHDT and CDR2 is YYEEEE in the germline V gene. The CDR3 contains 14 residues. The J segment lost 6 bases and the V segment lost 6 bases, leaving 2 bases of the junction unmatched. The CDR3 nucleotides are TGTGCCAGCACGGGACTAGCGGGAGTCAATGAGCAGTTCTTC. The encoded protein is CASTGLAGVNEQFF.

The gene calls are TRBV4-1 and TRBJ1-2; D possibly corresponds to TRBD1 (5 bases). CDR3 size: 16 residues. V lost 4 bases and J 4 bases, leaving 19 bases between the germline ends. Germline CDR1 MGHRA, CDR2 YSYEKL. The CDR3 sequence: CASSLDSRNPSYGYTF. DNA for the CDR3: TGCGCCAGCAGCCTTGACAGTAGGAACCCTAGCTATGGCTACACCTTC.

The chain is built from TRBV29-1 and TRBJ1-1; maybe TRBD1 (6 bases). The ends were cut back, 7 bases at V and 7 bases at J, with 10 bases in the middle. Germline V gives CDR1 SQVTM, CDR2 ANQGSEA. The CDR3 contains 10 residues. The CDR3 nucleotides are TGCAGCGACGGGACAAGTGAAGCTTTCTTT. This codes for CSDGTSEAFF.

The gene calls are TRBV6-1 and TRBJ1-1; D not certain. Trimming stripped 2 bases from V and 8 bases from J, with 15 bases between. There are 14 residues in the CDR3. Per the germline V gene, CDR1 is MNHNS and CDR2 is SASEGT. CDR3 DNA: TGTGCCAGCAGTGAATATAACAGTTCCCCCGAAGCTTTCTTT. It codes for CASSEYNSSPEAFF.

This clone was detected a few times. V gene TRBV6-1 combines with J gene TRBJ1-4; possible D gene TRBD1, 6 bases. Germline CDR1 and CDR2: MNHNS and SASEGT. V was shortened by 4 bases and J by 0 bases, with 9 bases between the two germline ends. The CDR3 consists of 15 residues. As DNA, the CDR3 is TGTGCCAGCAGTGTCCGACAGGCAACTAATGAAAAACTGTTTTTT. Translated, it gives CASSVRQATNEKLFF.

The chain has TRBV7-2 and TRBJ1-5; D gene unclear. The germline CDR1 and CDR2 sequences are SGHTA and FQGNSA. Between the trimmed V and J ends, which lost 5 bases and 6 bases, there was a span of 8 bases. The CDR3 is made up of 12 amino acids. As DNA, the CDR3 is TGTGCCAGCAGCCTTAACTCTCAGCCCCAGCATTTT. Its protein is CASSLNSQPQHF.

The gene calls are TRBV5-4 and TRBJ1-1, with D perhaps TRBD1 (5 bases). V dropped 0 bases and J dropped 5 bases, with 11 bases sitting between them. CDR3 size: 14 residues. CDR1 SGHNT and CDR2 YYREEE come from the germline V gene (reference sequence). Here the CDR3 reads CASSLEWAGTEAFF. The CDR3 nucleotides read TGTGCCAGCAGCTTGGAGTGGGCAGGGACTGAAGCTTTCTTT.

J is TRBJ2-1 and V is TRBV2; perhaps TRBD2 as D (6 bases). Trimming removed 6 bases at V and 0 bases at J, with 12 bases between. CDR1 is SNHLY, CDR2 FYNNEI, per germline. The CDR3 consists of 15 residues. CDR3 region: CASREGASSYNEQFF. The CDR3 nucleotides read TGTGCCAGCAGGGAGGGCGCGAGCTCCTACAATGAGCAGTTCTTC.

The J gene is TRBJ2-5, the V gene TRBV18; 9 bases line up with TRBD2. The germline V gene encodes CDR1 KGHSH and CDR2 LQKENI. The trim removed 3 bases at V and 5 bases at J, leaving 4 bases unmatched. This CDR3 is 14 amino acids long. CDR3 nucleotides: TGTGCCAGCTCACCTGCAGCGGGAGGCGAGACCCAGTACTTC. It yields the protein CASSPAAGGETQYF.

J is TRBJ2-3 and V is TRBV29-1; TRBD2 matches at 7 bases. Trimming cost V 4 bases and J 0 bases; bases outside gene matches: 4. This CDR3 is built from 14 residues. Germline V gene sequence: CDR1 SQVTM, CDR2 ANQGSEA. Here the CDR3 DNA reads TGCAGCGTTGGGACTAGTGATAGCACAGATACGCAGTATTTT. It codes for CSVGTSDSTDTQYF.

The J gene is TRBJ2-2, the V gene TRBV7-9; D is unresolved. This CDR3 has 12 residues. The germline CDR1 and CDR2 sequences are SEHNR and FQNEAQ (reference sequence). V lost 5 bases and J lost 3, with 4 bases in between. DNA of the CDR3: TGTGCCAGCAGCCCTTACACCGGGGAGCTGTTTTTT. Amino acid sequence: CASSPYTGELFF.

This clone was picked up a small number of times. The chain is built from TRBV4-1 and TRBJ1-5; TRBD1 matches at 9 bases. CDR1 MGHRA and CDR2 YSYEKL come from the germline V gene. V gave up 3 bases and J gave up 5 bases; unmatched junction bases: 8. CDR3 size: 16 residues. The CDR3 here is CASSQTPGQGDQPQHF. CDR3 in DNA: TGCGCCAGCAGCCAGACCCCGGGACAGGGAGATCAGCCCCAGCATTTT.

The rearrangement links TRBV6-5 to TRBJ1-4, with a possible D match to TRBD1 (5 bases). Trimming removed 6 bases at V and 3 bases at J, with 14 bases between. Germline V gene sequence: CDR1 MNHEY, CDR2 SVGAGI. The CDR3 extends over 15 amino acids. The CDR3 here is CASSLGGLSNEKLFF. CDR3 DNA sequence: TGTGCCAGCAGCCTTGGGGGGTTATCTAATGAAAAACTGTTTTTT.

CDR3 DNA sequence: TGTGCCACCAGCAGAGAAAGGGACAGGAGTTACGAGCAGTACTTC. As protein: CATSRERDRSYEQYF. The gene calls are TRBV15 and TRBJ2-7, with 8 positions matching TRBD1. Germline assignment: CDR1 LNHNV and CDR2 YYDKDF (reference sequence). The junction had 5 bases not matched to a gene; V was cut back by 0 bases and J by 4 bases. The CDR3 totals 15 residues.